These 17 T cell receptor beta chains share one sample of origin, sequenced in a study of cytomegalovirus exposure and HLA in healthy donors. A multiplex PCR was run with 60 Vbeta primers and 13 Jbeta primers. The repertoire was sequenced with immunoSEQ multiplex PCR; TCRdb's copy has only in-frame clones and lacks some. Of over 120,000 clones detected, 65% to 80% appear once; the ten largest clones hold roughly 4.2%. The sample consisted of PBMCs. These receptors came from a male donor in good health and CMV-seronegative.

The rearrangement joins TRBV29-1 to TRBJ2-7; TRBD1 matches at 9 bases. This CDR3 is built from 13 residues. J was trimmed by 6 bases and V by 4 bases; bases with no gene match: 7. In germline, CDR1 is SQVTM, CDR2 ANQGSEA. CDR3 sequence reads: CSVVGQGNSEQYF. CDR3 sequence (DNA): TGCAGCGTTGTGGGACAGGGTAATAGCGAGCAGTACTTC.

This clone was found a few times. This rearrangement joins TRBV4-1 to TRBJ1-1; D is possibly TRBD1 (5 bases). The CDR3 length is 17 residues. V gave up 1 base and J gave up 5 bases, with 20 bases separating them. CDR1 MGHRA and CDR2 YSYEKL come from the germline V gene. The CDR3: CASSQVGRRQGGTEAFF. Here the CDR3 DNA reads TGCGCCAGCAGCCAAGTGGGAAGGCGGCAGGGAGGAACTGAAGCTTTCTTT.

The V call is TRBV16, the J call TRBJ1-4; D not resolved. V was clipped by 1 base and J by 4 bases, with 10 bases between them. This CDR3 is built from 15 residues. CDR1 is KGHSY, CDR2 FQNENV, per germline. The CDR3 sequence is CASSQYGSNNEKLFF. As DNA, the CDR3 is TGTGCCAGCAGCCAATACGGTAGCAATAATGAAAAACTGTTTTTT.

The count of this clone is one. The V and J genes are TRBV12-5 and TRBJ1-4, with a possible D match to TRBD1 (5 bases). The germline V and J ends were trimmed by 5 bases and 8 bases, with 12 bases remaining between them. The V gene's germline CDR1 is LGHNT and CDR2 FRNRAP. This CDR3 contains 13 residues. CDR3 nucleotides: TGTGCTAGTGGTGCTGGGGGAGGAGAAAAACTGTTTTTT. This translates into CASGAGGGEKLFF.

This clone was found a few times. A read error may account for a junction end that differs from germline. The chain recombines TRBV7-9 with TRBJ2-7; D not resolved. Germline values: CDR1 SEHNR, CDR2 FQNEAQ (reference sequence). The CDR3 spans 12 residues. CDR3 residues: CSSSLERYEQYF. The CDR3 DNA sequence: TGTTCCAGCAGCTTAGAGAGATACGAGCAGTACTTC.

As to this clone: An end of the junction does not agree with germline; a read error may underlie this. The chain employs TRBV7-3 and TRBJ2-1; TRBD1 agrees at 9 bases. The CDR3 consists of 14 residues. Germline V gene data show CDR1 as SGHTA and CDR2 as FQGTGA. CDR3 in amino acids: CASSMGQGSNGQFF. CDR3 DNA sequence: TGTGCCAGCAGCATGGGACAGGGCAGCAATGGGCAGTTCTTC.

This clone has a single count. V gene TRBV6-1 combines with J gene TRBJ2-3; possible D gene TRBD2, 6 bases. The germline V gene has CDR1 MNHNS and CDR2 SASEGT. The V end was cut by 7 bases, the J end by 3 bases, with 11 bases between. CDR3 length: 13 residues. CDR3 amino acids: CASTRTTTDTQYF. The CDR3 region has the DNA TGTGCCAGCACCAGGACTACAACAGATACGCAGTATTTT.

V gene TRBV6-6 combines with J gene TRBJ2-5; D might be TRBD2 (6 bases). Germline V gives CDR1 MNHNY, CDR2 SVGAGI (reference sequence). CDR3 length: 16 residues. With 5 bases removed from V and 5 bases from J, the gap between germline ends came to 21 bases. The CDR3 region has the DNA TGTGCCAGCAGTCCAAATGGCCTAGCGAGGTCCGAGACCCAGTACTTC. Protein product: CASSPNGLARSETQYF.

The chain uses TRBV2 and TRBJ2-7; TRBD1 matches at 9 bases. Unmatched junction bases numbered 10, after V lost 8 bases and J lost 5 bases. This CDR3 is 14 amino acids long. From germline, CDR1 is SNHLY and CDR2 FYNNEI. In DNA, the CDR3 is TGTGCCAGCGGACGGGGGACAGGGTTGGACGAGCAGTACTTC. This codes for CASGRGTGLDEQYF. Full variable domain (remainder filled in from reference TRBV2 and TRBJ2-7): EPEVTQTPSHQVTQMGQEVILRCVPISNHLYFYWYRQILGQKVEFLVSFYNNEISEKSEIFDDQFSVERPDGSNFTLKIRSTKLEDSAMYFCASGRGTGLDEQYFGPGTRLTVT.

There are a few counts of this clone. This chain uses TRBV7-9 with TRBJ2-3; 12 nucleotides line up with TRBD2. The germline V gene has CDR1 SEHNR and CDR2 FQNEAQ (reference sequence). Trimming removed 5 bases from V and 3 bases from J; junction bases left unmatched: 6. The CDR3 spans 16 residues. DNA of the CDR3: TGTGCCAGCAGCGAAAACGGACTAGCGGGAACAGATACGCAGTATTTT. Amino acid sequence: CASSENGLAGTDTQYF.

The V call is TRBV2, the J call TRBJ2-1; 11 nucleotides agree with TRBD1. The CDR3 sequence is 14 residues long. With 8 bases clipped from V and 6 bases from J, the junction kept 6 bases outside the gene matches. Germline V CDR1 and CDR2: SNHLY, FYNNEI. The CDR3 coding sequence is TGTGCCAGCTGGGGACAGGGGGAAAGCAATGAGCAGTTCTTC. It is translated as CASWGQGESNEQFF.

Note on this clone: This same CDR3 is encoded by further DNA sequences in the sample. V gene TRBV19 combines with J gene TRBJ2-7; TRBD1 aligns across 9 bases. Germline assignment: CDR1 LNHDA and CDR2 SQIVND (reference sequence). The J segment lost 4 bases and the V segment lost 5 bases, leaving 6 bases of the junction unmatched. The CDR3 extends over 14 amino acids. CDR3 nucleotides: TGTGCCAGTAGTTGGGGACAGGGAGCGTACGAGCAGTACTTC. It translates to CASSWGQGAYEQYF.

The CDR3 loop reads CASSLSIAAASYTF. CDR3 coding DNA: TGTGCCAGCAGTTTATCGATCGCAGCGGCAAGCTACACCTTC. V gene TRBV27 combines with J gene TRBJ1-2, with D unresolved. Germline V lookup: CDR1 MNHEY, CDR2 SMNVEV (reference sequence). The germline V and J ends were trimmed by 0 bases and 9 bases, with 14 bases remaining between them. The CDR3 runs to 14 residues.

Details on this clone: One end of the junction fails to match germline, which may point to a read error. This chain connects TRBV7-2 to TRBJ2-7, with TRBD1 matching 7 bases. The germline CDR1 and CDR2 sequences are SGHTA and FQGNSA. The CDR3 runs 15 residues. The CDR3 DNA follows: TGTGCCGGCAGCCCTCCCACACAGGGGATCTACGAGCAGTACTTC. Its protein is CAGSPPTQGIYEQYF.

The chain recombines TRBV29-1 with TRBJ1-1, with TRBD1 as a possible D gene (6 bases). Germline CDR1 SQVTM, CDR2 ANQGSEA. The CDR3 is made up of 11 amino acids. Trimming left V 4 bases short and J 4 bases short, with 7 bases between. The CDR3 nucleotides read TGCAGCGTTGCCAGGGGCACTGAAGCTTTCTTT. It yields the protein CSVARGTEAFF.

The chain is built from TRBV6-6 and TRBJ2-2; D unclear. V was cut by 0 bases and J by 1 base, with 9 bases left in between. This CDR3 spans 16 amino acids. CDR1 and CDR2 (germline): MNHNY, SVGAGI (reference sequence). CDR3 DNA: TGTGCCAGCAGTTACTCAAATCCAGGGAACACCGGGGAGCTGTTTTTT. Translation gives CASSYSNPGNTGELFF.

V usage is TRBV29-1 and J usage is TRBJ2-1, with TRBD1 matching 8 bases. Per germline, CDR1 SQVTM and CDR2 ANQGSEA. CDR3 length: 14 residues. The trim removed 3 bases at V and 1 base at J, leaving 2 bases unmatched. CDR3 residues: CSVDQGASYNEQFF. The CDR3, as DNA: TGCAGCGTTGATCAGGGGGCGTCCTACAATGAGCAGTTCTTC.